One sample yielded the 15 T cell receptor beta chains listed below, sequenced in a study of CDR3 diversity in severe acne. TCRdb ran MiXCR on the PCR reads and lists one entry per CDR3 protein. Of about 76,000 distinct CDR3 sequences listed, 45% to 55% were seen once; the top ten hold around 15%. The material sequenced was blood. These receptors were collected from a male donor in good health, without acne.

In its sample, this clonotype is medium-sized. The chain joins TRBV5-6 to TRBJ1-6, with D perhaps TRBD1 (5 bases). Germline lookup yields CDR1 SGHDT and CDR2 YYEEEE. V was pared by 5 bases and J by 7 bases, with 13 bases between. The length of the CDR3 is 14 residues. The CDR3 is CASSRRTQNSPLHF. CDR3 bases: TGTGCCAGCAGTAGGAGGACACAGAATTCACCCCTCCACTTT.

This clonotype was seen at least ten times. The chain has TRBV9 and TRBJ2-1, with a weak D call TRBD1 (7 bases). The CDR3 consists of 15 residues. The germline V gene encodes CDR1 SGDLS and CDR2 YYNGEE. Trimming left V 4 bases short and J 7 bases short, with 18 bases between. CDR3 region: CASSPPKGAGNEQFF. Written as DNA, the CDR3 is TGTGCCAGCAGCCCACCCAAGGGGGCGGGGAATGAGCAGTTCTTC.

The chain combines TRBV5-6 with TRBJ2-6; 7 positions match TRBD1. Germline V gene lookup returns CDR1 SGHDT and CDR2 YYEEEE. This CDR3 is built from 16 residues. J was trimmed by 1 base and V by 2 bases; bases with no gene match: 3. CDR3 sequence reads: CASSFGDRSGANVLTF. The CDR3 DNA is TGTGCCAGCAGCTTTGGGGACAGATCTGGGGCCAACGTCCTGACTTTC.

Comment on this clonotype: At one end, the junction sequence differs from germline, possibly due to a read error. The CDR3 sequence is CASSDESLAGNTGGLFF. The CDR3, as DNA: TGTGCCAGCAGTGATGAATCGCTAGCGGGGAACACCGGGGGGCTGTTTTTT. The V gene is TRBV25-1, the J gene TRBJ2-2; 9 nucleotides agree with TRBD2. This CDR3 contains 17 residues. Germline values: CDR1 MGHDK, CDR2 SYGVNS.

The chain couples TRBV5-1 to TRBJ1-2; no firm D call. This CDR3 has 13 residues. The V and J ends lost 5 bases and 4 bases respectively, with 12 bases between them. Germline-derived CDR1 and CDR2 are SGHRS and YFSETQ. In nucleotides, the CDR3 is TGCGCCAGCAGGCTTGCTTCGGGCTATGGCTACACCTTC. It translates to CASRLASGYGYTF. The full variable domain, with the rest looked up from reference TRBV5-1 and TRBJ1-2, is KAGVTQTPRYLIKTRGQQVTLSCSPISGHRSVSWYQQTPGQGLQFLFEYFSETQRNKGNFPGRFSGRQFSNSRSEMNVSTLELGDSALYLCASRLASGYGYTFGSGTRLTVV.

This clonotype was seen a few times. This chain links TRBV2 with TRBJ2-5; D uncertain. This CDR3 comprises 13 residues. Trimming pared 0 bases from V and 4 bases from J, leaving 6 bases between. Germline values: CDR1 SNHLY, CDR2 FYNNEI. The CDR3 region has the DNA TGTGCCAGCAGTGAAGCCGAACTAGAGACCCAGTACTTC. This codes for CASSEAELETQYF.

This clonotype was observed once. The V call is TRBV9, the J call TRBJ2-6, with unresolved D. Germline CDR1 is SGDLS and CDR2 is YYNGEE. The CDR3 is 13 residues long. Deletions cut 5 bases from V and 0 bases from J, with 3 bases between. The CDR3: CASRSSGANVLTF. DNA for the CDR3: TGTGCCAGCAGGTCCTCTGGGGCCAACGTCCTGACTTTC.

The count of this clonotype is one. This chain connects TRBV11-1 to TRBJ2-7, with D perhaps TRBD2 (6 bases). CDR1 and CDR2 from the germline V gene are SGHAT and FQDESV (reference sequence). V gave up 3 bases and J gave up 2 bases, with 14 bases separating them. The CDR3 runs 15 residues. Here the CDR3 reads CASSLGGGITYEQYF. The CDR3 DNA is TGTGCCAGCAGCTTGGGGGGAGGTATTACCTACGAGCAGTACTTC.

This chain links TRBV24-1 with TRBJ2-5, with D tentatively TRBD1 (6 bases). CDR3 length equals 13 residues. Germline V gene lookup returns CDR1 KGHDR and CDR2 SFDVKD. With 7 bases removed from V and 10 bases from J, the gap between germline ends came to 18 bases. CDR3 bases: TGTGCCACCAGCGACAGGATACAAGAGGACCAGTACTTC. Its protein product is CATSDRIQEDQYF.

CDR3 nucleotide sequence: TGTGCCAGCAGTCCCGGACAGGGCTACGAGCAGTACTTC. Translated: CASSPGQGYEQYF. The J gene is TRBJ2-7, the V gene TRBV12-3 or TRBV12-4; TRBD1 agrees at 8 bases. The J segment lost 3 bases and the V segment lost 5 bases, leaving 3 bases of the junction unmatched. CDR3 length equals 13 residues.

This clonotype was recorded a few times. This chain links TRBV28 with TRBJ2-7, with D tentatively TRBD1 (7 bases). V gave up 8 bases and J gave up 2 bases, with 16 bases separating them. CDR3 length: 14 residues. Germline CDR1 MDHEN, CDR2 SYDVKM. The CDR3 bases are TGTGCCAGCTTCGGAGGGGGCAGGGCCTACGAGCAGTACTTC. Translating gives CASFGGGRAYEQYF.

This clonotype has only a few counts. J is TRBJ1-2 and V is TRBV5-6, with D hard to call. Germline loops: CDR1 SGHDT, CDR2 YYEEEE. CDR3 length: 13 amino acids. Trimming removed 4 bases from V and 8 bases from J, with 15 bases in between. The CDR3 region has the DNA TGTGCCAGCAGCCAACTGGAGGGAAACGGCTACACCTTC. It encodes CASSQLEGNGYTF.

The J gene is TRBJ2-5, the V gene TRBV5-1; D gene unclear. CDR1 is SGHRS and CDR2 is YFSETQ in the germline V gene. Trimming removed 7 bases at V and 5 bases at J, with 18 bases between. The CDR3 runs 14 residues. This CDR3 is CASADWVVTETQYF. The CDR3 DNA reads TGCGCCAGCGCCGATTGGGTGGTAACGGAGACCCAGTACTTC.

This sequence joins TRBV7-6 and TRBJ2-5; TRBD2 matches 9 bases. The CDR3 runs 14 residues. In germline, CDR1 is SGHVS, CDR2 FNYEAQ. CDR3 DNA sequence: TGTGGCGGGGGGGGGGGGGGGGACCAAGAGACCCAGTACTTC. Its translation: CGGGGGGDQETQYF. The full variable domain, completed using reference TRBV7-6 and TRBJ2-5, is GAGVSQSPRYKVTKRGQDVALRCDPISGHVSLYWYRQALGQGPEFLTYFNYEAQQDKSGLPNDRFSAERPEGSISTLTIQRTEQRDSAMYRCGGGGGGDQETQYFGPGTRLLVL.

The CDR3 nucleotides read TGCAGTGCTAGAGATCCTCGGGGGCAGGAGCAGTACTTC. Translation gives CSARDPRGQEQYF. The V gene is TRBV20-1, the J gene TRBJ2-7, with D perhaps being TRBD1 or TRBD2 (6 bases each). This CDR3 has 13 amino acids. Germline CDR1 is DFQATT and CDR2 is SNEGSKA (reference sequence). V gave up 0 bases and J gave up 7 bases, with 13 bases separating them.